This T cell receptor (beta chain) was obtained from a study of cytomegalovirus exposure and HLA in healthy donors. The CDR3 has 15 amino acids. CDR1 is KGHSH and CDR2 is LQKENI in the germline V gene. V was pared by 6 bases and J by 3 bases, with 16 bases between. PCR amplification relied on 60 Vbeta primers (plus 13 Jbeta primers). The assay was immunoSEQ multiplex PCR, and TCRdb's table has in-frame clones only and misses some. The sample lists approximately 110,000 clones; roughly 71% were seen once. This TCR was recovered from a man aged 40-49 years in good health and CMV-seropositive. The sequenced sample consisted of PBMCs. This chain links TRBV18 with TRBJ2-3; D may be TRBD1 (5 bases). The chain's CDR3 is CASSSRVVETDTQYF. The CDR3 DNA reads TGTGCCAGCTCCTCCAGGGTAGTGGAGACAGATACGCAGTATTTT.